This T cell receptor (beta chain) was retrieved from a study of blood T cell repertoires in COVID-19. This clone was counted only a few times. In the original analysis: Scientists estimated how many nucleated cells there were by amplifying reference gene primers. Sequencing was performed with immunoSEQ multiplex PCR; in TCRdb, only in-frame clones are kept and a portion is missing. V, J and clone size reflect that table, while D and trimming were determined from the DNA. The table records 240,000 or so clones, around 86% of them present only once. Germline loops: CDR1 SGHDN, CDR2 FVKESK. The CDR3 runs to 14 residues. The germline V and J ends were trimmed by 4 bases and 4 bases, with 13 bases remaining between them.

The source of this sequence is a woman aged 55-75 years with active or convalescent COVID-19. The sequencing input was peripheral blood. The V and J genes are TRBV14 and TRBJ1-1; tentative D call: TRBD1 (5 bases). CDR3 nucleotide sequence: TGTGCCAGCAGCCTCTACCGGGACTCCACTGAAGCTTTCTTT. This translates into CASSLYRDSTEAFF.